The clone carrying this TCR beta chain is labeled medium-sized (0.01 to 0.1%). The antigen remains undetermined. Sequencing used immunoSEQ v3.0 at survey level. Measured with immunoSEQ multiplex PCR; TCRdb has only the in-frame clones, and not every one. This table has more than 10,000 clones, around 77% appearing once. Germline CDR1 LNHDA, CDR2 SQIVND (reference sequence). The CDR3 has 16 amino acids. V was trimmed by 5 bases and J by 1 base, leaving 14 bases between them. This sample is drawn from a study of long-term antiretroviral therapy in people with HIV. The study drew at least one pre-ART and at least two post-ART PBMC samples from every donor. Notes on the study in general: Specimens of blood were obtained during about 2004 to 2018, possibly under older ART regimens. Among HIV repertoires, CDR3 length ranges were narrower than those of controls. The clones with expansion before ART were dominant in the repertoire at all time points.

This material consisted of unsorted PBMCs, taken 1.3 years after starting antiretroviral therapy. The chain carries TRBV19 and TRBJ2-2, with D unresolved. The clonotype was recovered from a woman aged 18 to 35 with HIV. As DNA, the CDR3 is TGTGCCAGTAGTCCTGGGCGGTCACTGAACACCGGGGAGCTGTTTTTT. It specifies CASSPGRSLNTGELFF.